This TCR beta chain appears in the sequencing data of a study of T cells in Graves' hyperthyroidism and ophthalmopathy. General study results and limits: Onset of ophthalmopathy came a median about 6.5 months after the model predicted it.

TCR beta CDR3 region amplification was performed from RNA transcripts. Primed by the HTBI set, a first-round RT-PCR was run on the TCR CDR3. TCRdb recomputed calls from the multiplex PCR reads with MiXCR, one row per CDR3 protein. Found here are 550,000 to 850,000 distinct CDR3 sequences, approximately 18% of them singletons; the top ten hold roughly a sixth. Not enrolled were patients with uncontrolled infection, other autoimmune disease, pregnancy or lactation. This blood was taken when hyperthyroidism was first diagnosed, before any ophthalmopathy symptoms existed. Losses at the gene ends were 0 bases for V and 5 bases for J; bases not matched to a gene: 4. The CDR3 has 15 residues. From germline, CDR1 is MNHEY and CDR2 SVGAGI. This clonotype has a count of ten or more. Its antigen is not identified.

V gene TRBV6-5 combines with J gene TRBJ2-5, with TRBD2 matching over 9 bases. Material: blood. This TCR derives from a woman aged 50 to 60 with Graves' hyperthyroidism that later progressed to Graves' ophthalmopathy. The CDR3 sequence: CASSYSRGGRETQYF. CDR3 DNA: TGTGCCAGCAGTTACTCGCGGGGGGGCAGGGAGACCCAGTACTTC.